The source of this T cell receptor beta chain is a study of T cells in women clearing cervical HPV infection. Background on the study: Controls' single incident HPV16 infection cleared within 12 months without precancer.

Points from the study as a whole: TRBV6-7 abundance was lower in cases than controls (around 0.1% versus 0.15%).

Worth noting for this clone: Its antigen is not identified. The read ends 3 residues before the CDR3 terminus; that terminus is restored from the germline J gene.

Generated by immunoSEQ multiplex PCR, the TCRdb table keeps only in-frame clones and is missing some. The repertoire table contains tens of thousands of clones. V trimming: 2 bases; J trimming: 0 bases; junction bases outside the gene matches: 6. Looked up from germline, CDR1 is LNHDA and CDR2 is SQIVND (reference sequence). The CDR3 loop spans 17 amino acids. V is TRBV19 and J is TRBJ1-5, with 8 bases lining up with TRBD1. This receptor was taken from a woman between 18 and 69 years old with a cervical HPV16 infection that either progressed to CIN3+ or cleared (not recorded which). Sequenced input: blood buffy coat. The CDR3 here is CASSIRTGMNSNQPQHF. The part of the CDR3 DNA that was read is TGTGCCAGTAGTATAAGGACAGGGATGAATAGCAATCAGCCC.